Included here is one TCR beta chain sequence, with context. No antigen is known for it. Germline lookup yields CDR1 SNHLY and CDR2 FYNNEI. CDR3 length: 12 residues. V was pared by 6 bases and J by 12 bases, with 17 bases between. The sample originates from a study of T cell repertoires in cytomegalovirus infection. Whole-study findings and limits: Identification of carriers of CMV plus the relevant HLA was performed using cumulative public TCR beta family frequency. Clonotypes of TCR beta that were HLA-C-restricted and CMV-specific dominated the ex vivo response.

One entry per CDR3 protein results from TCRdb running MiXCR on the reads. The sample contains some 920,000 distinct CDR3 sequences, roughly a third of which appear only once. The V call is TRBV2, the J call TRBJ1-2, with D possibly TRBD1 on 6 matching bases. This sample comprised cultured CD8+ T cells from PBMCs, obtained from culture after CMV antigen stimulation. This clonotype originated in a human donor in good health (CMV status not recorded). Some clones in this sample may be carry-over from other donors' samples. DNA for the CDR3: TGTGCCAGCAGAAGGTTCTCAGGGGAAGACACCTTC. Protein product: CASRRFSGEDTF. Complete variable domain (other parts from reference TRBV2 and TRBJ1-2): EPEVTQTPSHQVTQMGQEVILRCVPISNHLYFYWYRQILGQKVEFLVSFYNNEISEKSEIFDDQFSVERPDGSNFTLKIRSTKLEDSAMYFCASRRFSGEDTFGSGTRLTVV.